A selection of T cell receptor beta chains follows, all from one sample in a study of breast tumors, draining lymph nodes, adjacent tissues. TCRdb used MiXCR to reprocess the multiplex PCR reads, holding one entry per CDR3 protein. The table shows 200,000 to 300,000 distinct CDR3 sequences, with about 30% occurring only once. Sequenced material: axillary lymph node tissue. The receptors were gathered from a female donor with breast cancer. Some clones in this sample may be carry-over from other donors' samples. Each CDR3 is given with its conserved first and last residue.

TRBJ2-3,TRBV10-1,CASSETGGTDTQYF
TRBJ1-1,TRBV19,CASSRIRDRDTEAFF
TRBJ2-1,TRBV4-1,CASSQDLVEGNNEQFF
TRBJ2-7,TRBV20-1,CSAREASGRAGYEQYF
TRBJ1-4,TRBV20-1,CSARAGTSGAGELFF
TRBJ1-3,TRBV6-1,CASKKQGTGNTIYF
TRBJ2-7,TRBV28,CASGWGGAYKQYF
TRBJ2-1,TRBV6-1,CASSDGYYNEQFF
TRBJ1-5,TRBV6-1,CASSGRRRQGLAQPQHF
TRBJ2-3,TRBV30,CAYTGVGTDTQYF
TRBJ1-3,TRBV18,CASSPSASGNTIYF
TRBJ1-2,TRBV19,CASSSSGQSYGYTF
TRBJ2-3,TRBV2,CASSLSSASTDTQYF
TRBJ2-5,TRBV14,CASSQLFVMETQYF
TRBJ2-7,TRBV7-2,CASSLFSQGLDEQSF
TRBJ2-1,TRBV29-1,CSVDEQFF
TRBJ2-1,TRBV10-1,CASSESTSGRNEQFF
TRBJ2-1,TRBV15,CATSIGRGRRLAGAVGYDEQFF
TRBJ1-2,TRBV5-6,CASSTGQLNYGYTF
TRBJ1-2,TRBV2,CASSPNLPGTANNYGYTF
TRBJ2-5,TRBV5-6,CASSPGTGAQETQYF
TRBJ1-4,TRBV28,CASSFPPWRSRSEKLFF
TRBJ2-5,TRBV7-9,CASSAVGETQYF
TRBJ2-3,TRBV24-1,CATSDFGRGDTDTQYF
TRBJ2-5,TRBV5-1,CASSPRTEETQYF
TRBJ1-1,TRBV20-1,CSVKDRGRDTEAFF
TRBJ2-7,TRBV15,CATSGLLAGVGEQYF
TRBJ2-7,TRBV6-5,CASSYRSQGYEQYF
TRBJ2-1,TRBV7-3,CASGREGWNEQFF
TRBJ2-7,TRBV20-1,CSAKRGQGFSEQYF
TRBJ1-4,TRBV9,CASSVERGQLEKLFF
TRBJ2-6,TRBV7-9,CASSATGSMDTEAF
TRBJ2-6,TRBV11-3,CASSFSGSHSGANVLTF
TRBJ2-5,TRBV7-9,CASSLSVRRLPETQYF
TRBJ2-7,TRBV7-2,CASSSRTSEQYEQYF
TRBJ2-3,TRBV29-1,CSVETGTDTQYF
TRBJ2-6,TRBV11-2,CASSLGQGPSGANVLTF
TRBJ2-1,TRBV9,CASSVTTSPQFF
TRBJ2-7,TRBV20-1,CSAPGQGGSEAEQYF
TRBJ2-5,TRBV20-1,CSARRGETQYF
TRBJ2-7,TRBV20-1,CSATVLAPTYEQYF
TRBJ1-5,TRBV28,CASRQRGTNQPQHF
TRBJ2-5,TRBV6-1,CASSEATGFVMETQYF
TRBJ2-1,TRBV7-3,CASSLYRQSTYNEQFF
TRBJ2-2,TRBV19,CASSMGGQNTGELFF
TRBJ1-3,TRBV19,CASSMHRTAGSGNTIYF
TRBJ2-5,TRBV20-1,CSVRVEYQETQYF
TRBJ2-5,TRBV4-1,CASSREEVKETQYF
TRBJ1-5,TRBV12-5,CASGLVGDRLSNQPQHF
TRBJ2-7,TRBV5-1,CASSLAQQGSYEQYF
TRBJ1-2,TRBV28,CASSLIEYYGYTF
TRBJ1-6,TRBV27,CASSLSQGFNSPLHF
TRBJ2-1,TRBV24-1,CATSDFPKGVAGGRSEQFF
TRBJ1-5,TRBV2,CARRDRSSNQPQHF
TRBJ1-6,TRBV5-1,CASSLATGTGESPLHF
TRBJ2-2,TRBV7-9,CASSLVSGAGELFF
TRBJ1-4,TRBV4-2,CASSQGRGGGEKLFF
TRBJ2-1,TRBV20-1,CSAATSGSNEQFF
TRBJ2-7,TRBV12-3/TRBV12-4,CASTPGGFSYERYF
TRBJ2-7,TRBV20-1,CSAGLAGSSSYEQYF